This passage covers 14 T cell receptor beta chains from one sample sequenced in a study of T-cell reconstitution after alpha-beta-depleted transplantation in children. This sample's TCRbeta library carried unique molecular identifier barcodes. Via MiXCR, TCRdb re-called the PCR reads, giving one row per CDR3 protein. The sample holds under 750,000 distinct CDR3 sequences; 23% are singletons and the top ten take 13% to 15%. The sequencing here drew on PBMCs, mostly from graft donor cells, taken 360 days after TCRalphabeta/CD19-depleted stem cell transplant. The receptors were gathered from a boy under three years old who had a stem cell transplant for acute myeloid leukemia, so the T cells may come from the graft donor.

This clonotype was recorded a few times. The chain employs TRBV11-2 and TRBJ2-3; tentatively, D is TRBD1 or TRBD2 (6 bases each). CDR1 is SGHAT, CDR2 FQNNGV, per germline. Trimming took off 1 base at V and 2 bases at J, with 19 bases between the two ends. The CDR3 contains 18 residues. CDR3 sequence: CASSLVSGWGASTDTQYF. Written as DNA, the CDR3 is TGTGCCAGCAGCTTAGTCTCGGGGTGGGGGGCCTCCACAGATACGCAGTATTTT.

V gene TRBV7-9 combines with J gene TRBJ2-7; tentatively, D is TRBD1 (6 bases). The germline V and J ends were trimmed by 0 bases and 4 bases, with 13 bases remaining between them. The CDR3 extends over 15 amino acids. Germline CDR1 and CDR2: SEHNR and FQNEAQ (reference sequence). CDR3 loop: CASSLAQGGAYEQYF. The CDR3 bases are TGTGCCAGCAGCTTAGCACAGGGTGGGGCATACGAGCAGTACTTC.

This clonotype was counted at least ten times. V and J are TRBV19 and TRBJ1-5; 10 bases map to TRBD1. J was trimmed by 9 bases and V by 5 bases; bases with no gene match: 13. CDR3 length equals 16 residues. In germline, CDR1 is LNHDA, CDR2 SQIVND (reference sequence). The CDR3 is CASSGPGQGYLWPQHF. In nucleotides, the CDR3 is TGTGCCAGTAGTGGACCGGGACAGGGGTATTTATGGCCCCAGCATTTT. The full variable domain, with the rest looked up from reference TRBV19 and TRBJ1-5, is DGGITQSPKYLFRKEGQNVTLSCEQNLNHDAMYWYRQDPGQGLRLIYYSQIVNDFQKGDIAEGYSVSREKKESFPLTVTSAQKNPTAFYLCASSGPGQGYLWPQHFGDGTRLSIL.

The chain recombines TRBV5-5 with TRBJ2-1, with TRBD1 as a possible D gene (6 bases). The ends were cut back, 3 bases at V and 9 bases at J, with 10 bases in the middle. Germline CDR1 is SGHKS and CDR2 is YYEKEE (reference sequence). The length of the CDR3 is 12 residues. The chain's CDR3 is CASSSGTFEQFF. The CDR3 coding sequence is TGTGCCAGCAGCTCCGGGACATTTGAGCAGTTCTTC.

This clonotype was seen at least ten times. This chain joins TRBV29-1 and TRBJ2-7; TRBD1 agrees at 7 bases. The CDR3 extends over 13 amino acids. Germline CDR1 is SQVTM and CDR2 is ANQGSEA. After removal of 3 bases from V and 4 bases from J, the junction contained 6 bases not matched to a gene. CDR3 region: CSVDAGTDYEQYF. The CDR3 nucleotides read TGCAGCGTTGATGCCGGGACAGATTACGAGCAGTACTTC.

This clonotype was recorded many times. This chain links TRBV29-1 with TRBJ2-7, with D perhaps TRBD2 (6 bases). V lost 4 bases and J lost 2, with 18 bases in between. CDR3 length: 15 amino acids. Per germline, CDR1 SQVTM and CDR2 ANQGSEA. CDR3 in DNA: TGCAGCGTTGTCTTGGTGGGGAGGCGGACCTACGAGCAGTACTTC. Its protein product is CSVVLVGRRTYEQYF.

This clonotype appeared many times. This chain connects TRBV18 to TRBJ2-1; tentatively, D is TRBD2 (7 bases). Trimming took off 2 bases at V and 0 bases at J, with 11 bases between the two ends. CDR1 and CDR2 from the germline V gene are KGHSH and LQKENI. This CDR3 region has 16 residues. CDR3 loop: CASSPSGGSSYNEQFF. Here the CDR3 DNA reads TGTGCCAGCTCACCATCGGGGGGCTCCTCCTACAATGAGCAGTTCTTC.

This clonotype was picked up a small number of times. The CDR3 coding sequence is TGTGCCATCAGAGGCGAGACAGGGGGAGTCGGGGCCTACGAGCAGTACTTC. Translation gives CAIRGETGGVGAYEQYF. The J gene is TRBJ2-7, the V gene TRBV10-3; 9 nucleotides line up with TRBD1. Germline lookup yields CDR1 ENHRY and CDR2 SYGVKD. With 6 bases clipped from V and 2 bases from J, the junction kept 14 bases outside the gene matches. The CDR3 sequence is 17 residues long.

This clonotype has at least ten counts. V and J are TRBV11-2 and TRBJ2-7; 7 positions match TRBD1. Germline V gene data show CDR1 as SGHAT and CDR2 as FQNNGV. The CDR3 runs to 13 residues. The V gene end was trimmed by 3 bases and the J gene end by 3 bases; junction bases not matched to a gene: 2. The CDR3: CASSFNRGYEQYV. In DNA, the CDR3 is TGTGCCAGCAGCTTCAACAGGGGCTACGAGCAGTACGTC.

This clonotype was detected a few times. The chain is built from TRBV28 and TRBJ2-1; D uncertain. Per germline, CDR1 MDHEN and CDR2 SYDVKM. The CDR3 is 12 amino acids. V was cut by 3 bases and J by 10 bases, with 10 bases left in between. CDR3 DNA: TGTGCCAGCAGTTTTCAAGGGTTGGAGCAGTTCTTC. Protein: CASSFQGLEQFF.

This clonotype was counted at least ten times. As DNA, the CDR3 is TGCGCCAGCAGCCTCAGGGGAAGGGAGACCGGGGAGCTGTTTTTT. Protein sequence: CASSLRGRETGELFF. This sequence joins TRBV5-1 and TRBJ2-2, with D perhaps TRBD1 (6 bases). Trimming cost V 4 bases and J 5 bases, with 15 bases left between them. This CDR3 has 15 amino acids. Germline V gene lookup returns CDR1 SGHRS and CDR2 YFSETQ.

This clonotype showed up many times. CDR3 loop: CSARGVYGEKLFF. The CDR3 DNA follows: TGCAGTGCTAGAGGGGTCTATGGCGAAAAACTGTTTTTT. The rearrangement uses TRBV20-1 and TRBJ1-4, with D unresolved. CDR1 and CDR2 from the germline V gene are DFQATT and SNEGSKA (reference sequence). Trimming cost V 1 base and J 8 bases, with 11 bases left between them. The CDR3 totals 13 residues.

This clonotype was seen a few times. The V gene is TRBV6-6, the J gene TRBJ2-3; possible D gene TRBD2, 6 bases. Trimming shortened V by 6 bases and J by 2 bases, and 9 bases separated the two germline ends. The germline gives CDR1 MNHNY, CDR2 SVGAGI (reference sequence). The CDR3 runs to 13 residues. CDR3 residues: CASRDYTTDTQYF. CDR3 coding DNA: TGTGCCAGCAGGGACTATACCACAGATACGCAGTATTTT.

This clonotype has a count of ten or more. The V and J genes are TRBV7-9 and TRBJ1-2; D gene uncertain. The germline gives CDR1 SEHNR, CDR2 FQNEAQ (reference sequence). The CDR3 spans 15 residues. The germline V and J ends were trimmed by 5 bases and 4 bases, with 17 bases remaining between them. CDR3 protein: CASSLPGSWSYGYTF. DNA for the CDR3: TGTGCCAGCAGCCTTCCCGGATCGTGGAGCTATGGCTACACCTTC.